This record concerns one T cell receptor beta chain sequence. Its antigen is not identified. CDR3 length: 15 amino acids. Germline V gives CDR1 DFQATT, CDR2 SNEGSKA (reference sequence). Germline trimming cut 6 bases from V and 13 bases from J; bases unmatched to any gene: 20. The sample comes from a study of blood T cells in healthy people across ages. Per-sample PBMC isolation yielded at least 6.5 million cells. A J-beta primer mix and a sample-barcoded 5' primer were used in a second PCR of about 7 to 12 cycles. Each cDNA molecule carried a tag from a template-switch adaptor that contained 12 random nucleotides. TCRdb independently ran MiXCR on the 5' RACE reads; one entry per CDR3 protein. The profile covers about 1.8 million distinct CDR3 sequences, with about 49% appearing a single time and over 2% taken by the ten largest. Regarding the study as a whole: Age brought a roughly linear fall in TCR beta diversity measured per million T cells.

This TCR derives from a woman aged 40 to 49 in good health. Sequencing input: blood. This chain connects TRBV20-1 to TRBJ2-4, with 8 nucleotides matching TRBD2. In DNA, the CDR3 is TGCAGTGCAACTAGCGGACAGTTTGGGTTTCAGGAGCAGTACTTC. It codes for CSATSGQFGFQEQYF.